This TCR beta chain was identified in a study of PD-1 blockade in classical Hodgkin lymphoma. About this clone: Antigen specificity is unknown.

Germline assignment: CDR1 SGHAT and CDR2 FQNNGV. The J segment lost 5 bases and the V segment lost 5 bases, leaving 3 bases of the junction unmatched. CDR3 size: 13 residues. Time point of the sample: cycle 4 day 1 (C4D1), after 6 weeks of nivolumab. Each patient's relapse followed autologous stem cell transplantation, and brentuximab vedotin exposure varied. Points from the study as a whole: Although disease activity or prior therapy may be involved, causes of the repertoire differences remain undefined.

TCRdb keeps only in-frame clones here, not all; method: immunoSEQ multiplex PCR. The sample includes around 60,000 clones, about 90% of them seen just once. This rearrangement joins TRBV11-2 to TRBJ1-5; 7 bases agree with TRBD1. The sample was peripheral blood mononuclear cells (PBMCs), taken before the fourth cycle of nivolumab. The sequence derives from a human donor with classical Hodgkin lymphoma. CDR3 in DNA: TGTGCCAGCAGCCTTCAGGGGGATCAGCCCCAGCATTTT. This encodes CASSLQGDQPQHF.